The 11 T cell receptor beta chains given below trace back to one sample, sequenced in a study of blood T cell repertoires in COVID-19. Sequencing was performed with immunoSEQ multiplex PCR; in TCRdb, only in-frame clones are kept and a portion is missing. The repertoire consists of 200,000 to 300,000 clones, with 70% to 90% occurring once and the leading ten covering approximately 9.1%. The specimen sequenced was PBMCs or T cells enriched from blood (not recorded which). The origin of the receptors is a woman aged 50 to 60 with acute COVID-19.

The chain employs TRBV19 and TRBJ1-3, with TRBD1 as a possible D gene (6 bases). The CDR3 totals 14 residues. V was clipped by 5 bases and J by 3 bases, with 11 bases between them. Germline CDR1 and CDR2: LNHDA and SQIVND (reference sequence). The CDR3 bases are TGTGCCAGTAGTTCAGGGGTTCATGGAAACACCATATATTTT. Its translation is CASSSGVHGNTIYF.

V usage is TRBV27 and J usage is TRBJ1-4, with a tentative D call TRBD1 (6 bases). Trimming shortened V by 5 bases and J by 6 bases, and 16 bases separated the two germline ends. The CDR3 has 15 amino acids. Germline CDR1 MNHEY, CDR2 SMNVEV (reference sequence). CDR3 DNA: TGTGCCAGCAGTGCGCCCGGGACAACGTATGAAAAACTGTTTTTT. Amino acid sequence: CASSAPGTTYEKLFF.

The rearrangement links TRBV6-5 to TRBJ1-1; D remains unclear. The CDR3 length is 14 residues. V lost 5 bases and J 3 bases, leaving 13 bases between the germline ends. Per germline, CDR1 MNHEY and CDR2 SVGAGI. In DNA, the CDR3 is TGTGCCAGCAGTCCCTGGGTTCGGGACACTGAAGCTTTCTTT. It codes for CASSPWVRDTEAFF.

The CDR3 DNA reads as TGTGCCAGTAGTACGGGTCTGGGTTCTGGTTATGGCTACACCTTC. Its translation: CASSTGLGSGYGYTF. The gene calls are TRBV19 and TRBJ1-2; D is uncertain. The germline CDR1 and CDR2 sequences are LNHDA and SQIVND (reference sequence). The CDR3 has 15 residues. Deletions cut 4 bases from V and 5 bases from J, with 17 bases between.

The chain joins TRBV12-3 or TRBV12-4 to TRBJ2-7; D perhaps matches TRBD2 (6 bases). The CDR3 has 13 residues. Trimming took off 6 bases at V and 4 bases at J, with 13 bases between the two ends. The chain's CDR3 is CASSPSAGYEQYF. DNA for the CDR3: TGTGCCAGCAGCCCTTCGGCGGGGTACGAGCAGTACTTC.

This sequence joins TRBV11-2 and TRBJ2-1, with 11 bases lining up with TRBD2. V was clipped by 5 bases and J by 0 bases; unmatched bases: 3. CDR3 length equals 16 residues. CDR1 and CDR2 (germline): SGHAT, FQNNGV. The DNA of the CDR3 is TGTGCCAGCAGCCCGCTAGCGGGGGGCTCCTACAATGAGCAGTTCTTC. Protein sequence: CASSPLAGGSYNEQFF.

The V call is TRBV18, the J call TRBJ2-1, with 12 nucleotides matching TRBD2. V dropped 5 bases and J dropped 5; count of bases not matched to a gene: 4. Germline lookup yields CDR1 KGHSH and CDR2 LQKENI. The CDR3 runs 15 residues. CDR3 in DNA: TGTGCCAGCTCATCTACTAGCGGGGGGAACAATGAGCAGTTCTTC. This encodes CASSSTSGGNNEQFF.

The chain recombines TRBV18 with TRBJ1-4; weak D call: TRBD1 (6 bases). Germline loops: CDR1 KGHSH, CDR2 LQKENI. V was cut by 6 bases and J by 7 bases, with 12 bases left in between. The CDR3 runs to 13 residues. Written as DNA, the CDR3 is TGTGCCAGCTCGCGCGGGGGCATTGAAAAACTGTTTTTT. Residues: CASSRGGIEKLFF.

The chain carries TRBV27 and TRBJ2-2, with 8 bases that match TRBD1. The CDR3 is 14 amino acids. V trimming: 6 bases; J trimming: 6 bases; junction bases outside the gene matches: 6. The germline V gene has CDR1 MNHEY and CDR2 SMNVEV (reference sequence). CDR3 protein: CASRRGQVPGELFF. CDR3 DNA sequence: TGTGCCAGCAGACGGGGACAGGTGCCCGGGGAGCTGTTTTTT.

The J gene is TRBJ1-3, the V gene TRBV30; 7 bases are a match to TRBD1. CDR1 and CDR2 from the germline V gene are GTSNPN and SVGIG (reference sequence). J was trimmed by 4 bases and V by 2 bases; bases with no gene match: 8. The CDR3 runs 15 residues. The CDR3 loop reads CAWSQRQGSGNTIYF. CDR3 nucleotides: TGTGCCTGGAGTCAAAGACAGGGTTCAGGAAACACCATATATTTT. Drawing the rest from reference TRBV30 and TRBJ1-3, the complete variable domain is SQTIHQWPATLVQPVGSPLSLECTVEGTSNPNLYWYRQAAGRGLQLLFYSVGIGQISSEVPQNLSASRPQDRQFILSSKKLLLSDSGFYLCAWSQRQGSGNTIYFGEGSWLTVV.

The chain has TRBV30 and TRBJ2-5, with 15 bases matching TRBD2. This CDR3 spans 15 amino acids. Germline assignment: CDR1 GTSNPN and CDR2 SVGIG (reference sequence). J gave up 5 bases and V 3 bases, and 4 bases lay outside the gene matches. CDR3 bases: TGTGCCTGGAGGTCGGGACTAGCGGGGGGTGAGACCCAGTACTTC. This gives the protein CAWRSGLAGGETQYF.